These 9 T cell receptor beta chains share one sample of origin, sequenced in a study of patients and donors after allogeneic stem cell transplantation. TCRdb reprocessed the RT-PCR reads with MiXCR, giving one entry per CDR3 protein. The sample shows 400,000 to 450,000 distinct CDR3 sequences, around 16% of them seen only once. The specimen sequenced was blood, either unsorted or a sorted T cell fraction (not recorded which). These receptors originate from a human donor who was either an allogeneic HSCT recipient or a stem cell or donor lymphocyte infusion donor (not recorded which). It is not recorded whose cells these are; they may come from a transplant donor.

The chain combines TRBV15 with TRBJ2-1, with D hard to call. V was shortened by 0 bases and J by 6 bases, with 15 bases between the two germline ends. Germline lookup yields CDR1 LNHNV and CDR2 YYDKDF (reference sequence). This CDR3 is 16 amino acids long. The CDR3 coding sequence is TGTGCCACCAGCAGAGATCCCGCCCGGCTGGGCAATGAGCAGTTCTTC. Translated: CATSRDPARLGNEQFF.

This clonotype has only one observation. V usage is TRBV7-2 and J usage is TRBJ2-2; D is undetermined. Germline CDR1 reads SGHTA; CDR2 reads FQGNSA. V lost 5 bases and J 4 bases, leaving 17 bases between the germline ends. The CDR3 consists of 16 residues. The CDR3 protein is CASSPPEGRLTGELFF. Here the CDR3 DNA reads TGTGCCAGCAGCCCCCCGGAAGGCAGGCTCACCGGGGAGCTGTTTTTT.

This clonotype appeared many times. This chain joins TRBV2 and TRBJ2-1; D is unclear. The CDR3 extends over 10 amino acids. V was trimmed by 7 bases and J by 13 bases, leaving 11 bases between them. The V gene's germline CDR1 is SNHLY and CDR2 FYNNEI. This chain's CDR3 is CASNGNDQFF. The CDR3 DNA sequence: TGTGCCAGCAACGGCAACGATCAGTTCTTC.

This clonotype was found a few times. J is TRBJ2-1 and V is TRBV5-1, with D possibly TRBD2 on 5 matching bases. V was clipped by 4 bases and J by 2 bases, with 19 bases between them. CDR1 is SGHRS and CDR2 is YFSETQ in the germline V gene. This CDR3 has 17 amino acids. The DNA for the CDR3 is TGCGCCAGCAGCCCTGATGGCCTGGGAGCCCCCTACAATGAGCAGTTCTTC. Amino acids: CASSPDGLGAPYNEQFF. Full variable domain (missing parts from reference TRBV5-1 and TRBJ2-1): KAGVTQTPRYLIKTRGQQVTLSCSPISGHRSVSWYQQTPGQGLQFLFEYFSETQRNKGNFPGRFSGRQFSNSRSEMNVSTLELGDSALYLCASSPDGLGAPYNEQFFGPGTRLTVL.

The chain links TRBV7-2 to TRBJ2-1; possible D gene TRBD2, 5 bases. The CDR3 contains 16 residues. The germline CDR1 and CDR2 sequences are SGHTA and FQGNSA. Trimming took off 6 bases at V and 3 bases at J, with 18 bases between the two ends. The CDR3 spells CASRGAGSALYNEQFF. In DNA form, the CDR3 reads TGTGCCAGCAGGGGTGCGGGCAGCGCGCTCTACAATGAGCAGTTCTTC.

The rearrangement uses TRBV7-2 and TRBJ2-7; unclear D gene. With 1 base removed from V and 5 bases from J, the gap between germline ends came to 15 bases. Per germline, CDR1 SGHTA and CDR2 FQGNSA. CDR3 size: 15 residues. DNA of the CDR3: TGTGCCAGCAGCTTAGTGGTGGTAGGGTGGCACGAGCAGTACTTC. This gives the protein CASSLVVVGWHEQYF.

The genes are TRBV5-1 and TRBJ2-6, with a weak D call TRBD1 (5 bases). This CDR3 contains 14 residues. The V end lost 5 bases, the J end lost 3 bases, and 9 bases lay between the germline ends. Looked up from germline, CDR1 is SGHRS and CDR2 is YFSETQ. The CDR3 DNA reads TGCGCCAGCAGGAAGGGGTTTGGGGCCAACGTCCTGACTTTC. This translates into CASRKGFGANVLTF. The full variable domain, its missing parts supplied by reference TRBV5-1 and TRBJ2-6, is KAGVTQTPRYLIKTRGQQVTLSCSPISGHRSVSWYQQTPGQGLQFLFEYFSETQRNKGNFPGRFSGRQFSNSRSEMNVSTLELGDSALYLCASRKGFGANVLTFGAGSRLTVL.

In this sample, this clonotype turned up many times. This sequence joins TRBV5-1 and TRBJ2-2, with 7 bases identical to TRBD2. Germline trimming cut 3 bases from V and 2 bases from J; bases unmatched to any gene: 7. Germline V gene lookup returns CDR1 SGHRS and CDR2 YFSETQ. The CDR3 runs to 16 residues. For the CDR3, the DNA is TGCGCCAGCAGCTCCCCCGGGACTACCAACACCGGGGAGCTGTTTTTT. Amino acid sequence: CASSSPGTTNTGELFF.

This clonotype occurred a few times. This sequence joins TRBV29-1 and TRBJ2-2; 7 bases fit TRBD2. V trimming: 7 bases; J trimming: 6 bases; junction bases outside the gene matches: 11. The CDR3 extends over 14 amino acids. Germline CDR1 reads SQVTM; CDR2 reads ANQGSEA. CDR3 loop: CSASLAAPAGELFF. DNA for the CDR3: TGCAGCGCTTCGCTAGCGGCCCCCGCCGGGGAGCTGTTTTTT.